This T cell receptor (beta chain) emerged from a study of shared clonotypes between healthy human individuals. Study-level background: Plates per donor: three CD4 naive, three CD4 memory, two CD8 naive, one CD8 memory.

About this clone: The target antigen is unknown.

Overall study findings and caveats: With a handful of donors compared, roughly 4.9% of naive CD4 clonotypes were shared.

Sequencing used immunoSEQ multiplex PCR; TCRdb keeps in-frame clones, though not all of them. The sample includes some 1.4 million clones, approximately 96% of them seen just once. The CDR3 extends over 15 amino acids. Germline V gives CDR1 MNHEY, CDR2 SMNVEV (reference sequence). J gave up 10 bases and V 4 bases, and 8 bases lay outside the gene matches. The sequence came from a man aged 25-40 years in good health. Sequenced input: naive CD4+ T cells sorted from blood. The subset: CD45RA+ positively selected. V and J are TRBV27 and TRBJ2-1, with 12 bases matching TRBD2. In nucleotides, the CDR3 is TGTGCCAGCAGTTCCCCTAGCGGGAGGGCCGCCGAGCAGTTCTTC. It encodes CASSSPSGRAAEQFF.